The rows below give T cell receptor beta chains drawn from one sample of a study of identical twins. TCRdb re-called the 5' RACE reads with MiXCR, one entry per CDR3 protein. Here the sample spans 430,000 or so distinct CDR3 sequences, about 24% being singletons. These same data were also listed under a study on T cells expressing NK-cell markers.

The sequenced sample was CD4+ T cells sorted from blood. These receptors came from a woman under 30 in good health. Each CDR3 is given with its conserved first and last residue. D genes are given only for firm matches. Some rows mark clone size as missing; the rest say once, few, many or name a class of expanded clone.

V: TRBV12-3/TRBV12-4
J: TRBJ1-4
D: NA
size: NA
DNA: TGTGCCAGCAGTTTTCGGGGGGCGGGAGAAAAACTGTTTTTT
CDR3: CASSFRGAGEKLFF

V: TRBV7-9
J: TRBJ2-4
D: NA
size: few
DNA: TGTGCCAGCAGCTACGCAGGGGGGGGAAACATTCAGTACTTC
CDR3: CASSYAGGGNIQYF

V: TRBV6-5
J: TRBJ2-7
D: TRBD1
size: few
DNA: TGTGCCAGCAGTTACTCTGGGACAGGGACTTACGAGCAGTACTTC
CDR3: CASSYSGTGTYEQYF

V: TRBV3-1
J: TRBJ2-7
D: NA
size: once
DNA: TGTGCCAGCAGTTACCGGACAGCCCCCTCCTACGAGCAGTACTTC
CDR3: CASSYRTAPSYEQYF

V: TRBV12-3/TRBV12-4
J: TRBJ1-1
D: NA
size: NA
DNA: TGTGCCAGCAGTCCGCGGAGGGGTTCTGAAGCTTTCTTT
CDR3: CASSPRRGSEAFF

V: TRBV28
J: TRBJ2-4
D: NA
size: NA
DNA: TGTGCCAGCAGTTTCAACGGGGGAGGAAACATTCAGTACTTC
CDR3: CASSFNGGGNIQYF

V: TRBV7-9
J: TRBJ1-2
D: NA
size: NA
DNA: TGTGCCAGCAGCTTACAGGGTTGGAACTATGGCTACACCTTC
CDR3: CASSLQGWNYGYTF

V: TRBV5-1
J: TRBJ2-3
D: NA
size: NA
DNA: TGCGCCAGCAGCTTCCACACGGCAGAAACAGATACGCAGTATTTT
CDR3: CASSFHTAETDTQYF

V: TRBV7-2
J: TRBJ2-1
D: NA
size: many
DNA: TGTGCCAGCAGCTTCTACCGCCCAAACAATGAGCAGTTCTTC
CDR3: CASSFYRPNNEQFF

V: TRBV9
J: TRBJ2-5
D: NA
size: NA
DNA: TGTGCCAGCAGCGGAACGACTGCTAAAGAGACCCAGTACTTC
CDR3: CASSGTTAKETQYF

V: TRBV5-1
J: TRBJ2-1
D: TRBD1
size: few
DNA: TGCGCCAGCTCGGAACAGGGGGGTTACAATGAGCAGTTCTTC
CDR3: CASSEQGGYNEQFF

V: TRBV5-1
J: TRBJ2-5
D: NA
size: few
DNA: TGCGCCAGTTCGGAGGGCCTCGGGCAAAAAGAGACCCAGTACTTC
CDR3: CASSEGLGQKETQYF

V: TRBV7-2
J: TRBJ2-2
D: NA
size: few
DNA: TGTGCCAGCAGCTTCCAGGGGTTCTCCGGGGAGCTGTTTTTT
CDR3: CASSFQGFSGELFF

V: TRBV3-1
J: TRBJ2-2
D: NA
size: NA
DNA: TGTGCCAGCAGCCAAGCGGGCGGGGAGCTGTTTTTT
CDR3: CASSQAGGELFF

V: TRBV20-1
J: TRBJ2-7
D: NA
size: few
DNA: TGCAGTGCTAGAGGGATCGGGCGGGGAGAAGGGGAGCAGTACTTC
CDR3: CSARGIGRGEGEQYF

V: TRBV15
J: TRBJ1-2
D: NA
size: NA
DNA: TGTGCCACCAGCAGAGATATTAGGTTTCACTATGGCTACACCTTC
CDR3: CATSRDIRFHYGYTF

V: TRBV18
J: TRBJ2-1
D: NA
size: NA
DNA: TGTGCCAGCTCACCAAACAGGATGGGCGCTGAGCAGTTCTTC
CDR3: CASSPNRMGAEQFF

V: TRBV5-1
J: TRBJ2-3
D: NA
size: NA
DNA: TGCGCCAGCAGCTTGTCCAGATCCACAGATACGCAGTATTTT
CDR3: CASSLSRSTDTQYF

V: TRBV7-9
J: TRBJ2-1
D: NA
size: many
DNA: TGTGCCAGCAGCTTAAAGGGTGGAGAGCAGTTCTTC
CDR3: CASSLKGGEQFF

V: TRBV4-2
J: TRBJ2-1
D: TRBD2
size: few
DNA: TGTGCCAGCAACCGAAGAAAGGGGCTAGCGGGAGTCAATGAGCAGTTCTTC
CDR3: CASNRRKGLAGVNEQFF

V: TRBV29-1
J: TRBJ2-7
D: TRBD2
size: NA
DNA: TGCAGCGTTCGGCGGGAGGGCTACGAGCAGTACTTC
CDR3: CSVRREGYEQYF

V: TRBV9
J: TRBJ2-2
D: NA
size: many
DNA: TGTGCCAGCAGCTTACACGGTGGGAACACCGGGGAGCTGTTTTTT
CDR3: CASSLHGGNTGELFF

V: TRBV11-2
J: TRBJ2-3
D: TRBD1
size: NA
DNA: TGTGCCAGCAGTTACAGGGGGCGGGCAGATACGCAGTATTTT
CDR3: CASSYRGRADTQYF

V: TRBV11-2
J: TRBJ2-2
D: NA
size: few
DNA: TGTGCCAGCACCACCCTAGGGCGCAAGCGCCGGGAGCTGTTTTTT
CDR3: CASTTLGRKRRELFF

V: TRBV5-1
J: TRBJ2-2
D: NA
size: NA
DNA: TGCGCCAGCAGCCACGTAGAAGGCGGGGAGCTGTTTTTT
CDR3: CASSHVEGGELFF

V: TRBV9
J: TRBJ2-3
D: TRBD1
size: NA
DNA: TGTGCCAGCAGCGTGACAGGGGGTTCTCCAGATACGCAGTATTTT
CDR3: CASSVTGGSPDTQYF

V: TRBV12-3/TRBV12-4
J: TRBJ2-5
D: TRBD1
size: few
DNA: TGTGCCAGCAGTGCACAGGGGGCTGAGGAGACCCAGTACTTC
CDR3: CASSAQGAEETQYF

V: TRBV10-3
J: TRBJ2-5
D: NA
size: once
DNA: TGTGCCATCAGTGGTCACAGGGGGGGACGGGAGACCCAGTACTTC
CDR3: CAISGHRGGRETQYF